This T cell receptor beta chain was obtained from a study of blood T cell repertoires in COVID-19. Study background: Samples taken during acute and convalescent COVID-19 were collected in the United States, Italy and Spain. PBMCs, B-cell-depleted T cells, or T cells provided the cDNA or gDNA that made up the material.

Germline CDR1 KGHSY, CDR2 FQNENV. The CDR3 runs 12 residues. Trimming took off 0 bases at V and 6 bases at J, with 5 bases between the two ends. Source study methods: Estimated nucleated cell counts came from reference gene primer amplification. Some clones are missing from TCRdb's copy, which holds only in-frame ones; the method was immunoSEQ multiplex PCR. That table supplies the V and J calls and clone size; D and trimming were determined from the DNA. The sample gives roughly 250,000 clones, 81% of which show up once; less than 3% is in the top ten. Material for sequencing was peripheral blood. The chain uses TRBV16 and TRBJ1-1; no firm D call. This sequence was found in a woman aged 60-75 years with active or convalescent COVID-19. The CDR3 DNA reads TGTGCCAGCAGCCAATCCAGGTCTGAAGCTTTCTTT. It is translated as CASSQSRSEAFF.